This T cell receptor (beta chain) was sequenced during a study of blood T cell repertoires in COVID-19. Study background: Acute and convalescent COVID-19 samples came from the United States, Italy and Spain. PBMCs, B-cell-depleted T cells, or T cells were the source of the cDNA or gDNA that made up the material.

Original processing methods: Cell counts per sample came from amplifying reference gene primers. Clones were sequenced by immunoSEQ multiplex PCR, and TCRdb holds only the in-frame ones, with some missing. The V and J calls and clone size are taken from that table; D and trimming were inferred from the DNA. The table has a few hundred thousand clones, more than 80% seen once. The TCR sequence derives from a woman aged 45 to 65 with COVID-19, enrolled during active disease. Sequenced material: peripheral blood.

The CDR3 nucleotides read TGTGCCAGCAGTTTATCAGGGGGCATACGCTATGGCTACACCTTC. It specifies CASSLSGGIRYGYTF. The chain uses TRBV27 and TRBJ1-2; 7 bases match TRBD1. Germline values: CDR1 MNHEY, CDR2 SMNVEV (reference sequence). The CDR3 covers 15 residues. V lost 0 bases to trimming and J lost 4 bases; unmatched junction nucleotides: 5.